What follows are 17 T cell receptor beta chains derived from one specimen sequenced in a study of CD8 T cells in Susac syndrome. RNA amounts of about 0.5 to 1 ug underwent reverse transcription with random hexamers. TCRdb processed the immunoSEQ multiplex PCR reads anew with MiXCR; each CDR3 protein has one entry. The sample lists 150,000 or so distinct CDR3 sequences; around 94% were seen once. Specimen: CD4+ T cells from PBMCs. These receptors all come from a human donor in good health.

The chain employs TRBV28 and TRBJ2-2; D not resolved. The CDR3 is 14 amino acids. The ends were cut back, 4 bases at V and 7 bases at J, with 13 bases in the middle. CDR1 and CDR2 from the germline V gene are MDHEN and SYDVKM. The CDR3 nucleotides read TGTGCCAGCAGTTCCCTTTTTTGGGGCGGGGAGCTGTTTTTT. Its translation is CASSSLFWGGELFF.

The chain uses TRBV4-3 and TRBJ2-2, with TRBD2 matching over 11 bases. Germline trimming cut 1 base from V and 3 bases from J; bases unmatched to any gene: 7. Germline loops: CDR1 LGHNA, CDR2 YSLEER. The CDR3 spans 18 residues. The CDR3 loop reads CASSQASRLAGYTGELFF. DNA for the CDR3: TGCGCCAGCAGCCAAGCCTCGCGACTAGCGGGGTACACCGGGGAGCTGTTTTTT.

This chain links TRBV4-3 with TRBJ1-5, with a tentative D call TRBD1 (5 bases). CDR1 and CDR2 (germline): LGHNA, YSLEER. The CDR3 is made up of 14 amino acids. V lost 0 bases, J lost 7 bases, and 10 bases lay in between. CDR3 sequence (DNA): TGCGCCAGCAGCCAAGACTTAGGACAACAGCCCCAGCATTTT. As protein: CASSQDLGQQPQHF.

DNA for the CDR3: TGCAGTGCTAGAGGCTCGGGGCCGGGGGGCACAGATACGCAGTATTTT. Translation: CSARGSGPGGTDTQYF. The chain has TRBV20-1 and TRBJ2-3, with a tentative D call TRBD2 (6 bases). This CDR3 is built from 16 residues. Germline V gives CDR1 DFQATT, CDR2 SNEGSKA (reference sequence). Trimming took 1 base from V and 1 from J, leaving 15 bases between them.

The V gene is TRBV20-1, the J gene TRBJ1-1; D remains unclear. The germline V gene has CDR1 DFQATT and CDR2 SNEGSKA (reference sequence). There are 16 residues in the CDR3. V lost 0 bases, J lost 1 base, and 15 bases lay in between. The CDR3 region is CSARDIREVSNTEAFF. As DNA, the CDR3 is TGCAGTGCTAGAGATATCCGTGAGGTGTCGAACACTGAAGCTTTCTTT.

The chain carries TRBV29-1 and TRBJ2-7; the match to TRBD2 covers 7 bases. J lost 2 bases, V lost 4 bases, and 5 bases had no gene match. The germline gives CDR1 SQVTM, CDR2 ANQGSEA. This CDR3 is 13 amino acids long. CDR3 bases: TGCAGCGTTGGTGCGGGAGATCCCTACGAGCAGTACTTC. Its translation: CSVGAGDPYEQYF.

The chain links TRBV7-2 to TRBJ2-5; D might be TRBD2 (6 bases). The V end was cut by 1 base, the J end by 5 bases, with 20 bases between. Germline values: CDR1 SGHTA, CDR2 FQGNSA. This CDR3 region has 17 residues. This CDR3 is CASSLVRGSGRLETQYF. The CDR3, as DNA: TGTGCCAGCAGCTTAGTACGGGGGTCGGGGAGGCTCGAGACCCAGTACTTC.

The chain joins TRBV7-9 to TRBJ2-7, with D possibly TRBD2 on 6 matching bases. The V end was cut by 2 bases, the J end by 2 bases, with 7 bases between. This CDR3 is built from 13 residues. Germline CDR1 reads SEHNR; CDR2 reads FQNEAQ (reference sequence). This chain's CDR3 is CASSLRGTYEQYF. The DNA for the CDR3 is TGTGCCAGCAGCTTACGGGGGACCTACGAGCAGTACTTC.

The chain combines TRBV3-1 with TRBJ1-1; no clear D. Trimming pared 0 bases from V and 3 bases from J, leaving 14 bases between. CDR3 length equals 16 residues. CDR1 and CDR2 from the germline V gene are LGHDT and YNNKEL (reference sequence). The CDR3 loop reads CASSQDGPGRDTEAFF. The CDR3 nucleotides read TGTGCCAGCAGCCAAGATGGGCCGGGTAGGGACACTGAAGCTTTCTTT.

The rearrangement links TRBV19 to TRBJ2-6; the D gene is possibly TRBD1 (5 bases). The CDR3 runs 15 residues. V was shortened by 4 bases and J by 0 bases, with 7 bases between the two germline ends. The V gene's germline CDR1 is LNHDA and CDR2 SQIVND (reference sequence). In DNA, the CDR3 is TGTGCCAGTAGTACGACAGACTCTGGGGCCAACGTCCTGACTTTC. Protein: CASSTTDSGANVLTF.

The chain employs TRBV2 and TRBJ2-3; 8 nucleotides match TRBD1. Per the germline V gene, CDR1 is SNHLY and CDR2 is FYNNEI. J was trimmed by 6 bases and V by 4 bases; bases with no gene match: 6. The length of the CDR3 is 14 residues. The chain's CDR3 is CASSGTRTGDTQYF. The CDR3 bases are TGTGCCAGCAGTGGTACTAGGACAGGGGATACGCAGTATTTT.

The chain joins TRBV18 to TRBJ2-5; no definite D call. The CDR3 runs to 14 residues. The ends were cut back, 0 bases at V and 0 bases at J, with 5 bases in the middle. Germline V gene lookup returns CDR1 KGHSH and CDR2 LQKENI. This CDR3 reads CASSPPGYQETQYF. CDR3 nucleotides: TGTGCCAGCTCACCACCAGGGTACCAAGAGACCCAGTACTTC.

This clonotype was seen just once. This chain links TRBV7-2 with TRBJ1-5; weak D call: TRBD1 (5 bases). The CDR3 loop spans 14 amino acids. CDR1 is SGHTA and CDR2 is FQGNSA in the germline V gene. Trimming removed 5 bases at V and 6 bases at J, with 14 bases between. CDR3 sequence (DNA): TGTGCCAGCAGCGGGACGGCGGATCTTCAGCCCCAGCATTTT. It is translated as CASSGTADLQPQHF.

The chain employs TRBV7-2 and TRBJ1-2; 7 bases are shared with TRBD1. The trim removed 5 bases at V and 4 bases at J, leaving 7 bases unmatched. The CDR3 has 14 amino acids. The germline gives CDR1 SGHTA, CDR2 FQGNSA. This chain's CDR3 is CASSQGGGIYGYTF. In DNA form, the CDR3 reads TGTGCCAGCAGCCAGGGGGGCGGAATCTATGGCTACACCTTC.

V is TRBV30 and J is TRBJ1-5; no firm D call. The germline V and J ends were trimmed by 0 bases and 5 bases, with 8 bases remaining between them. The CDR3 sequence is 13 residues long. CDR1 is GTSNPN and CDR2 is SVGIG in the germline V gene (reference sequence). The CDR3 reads CAWSVSGDQPQHF. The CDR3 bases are TGTGCCTGGAGTGTATCAGGTGATCAGCCCCAGCATTTT.

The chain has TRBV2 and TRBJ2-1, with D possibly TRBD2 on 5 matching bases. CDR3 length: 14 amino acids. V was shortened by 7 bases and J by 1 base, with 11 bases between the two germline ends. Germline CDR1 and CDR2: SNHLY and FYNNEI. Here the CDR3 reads CASNRDRSYNEQFF. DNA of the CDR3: TGTGCCAGCAACCGGGATCGGTCCTACAATGAGCAGTTCTTC.

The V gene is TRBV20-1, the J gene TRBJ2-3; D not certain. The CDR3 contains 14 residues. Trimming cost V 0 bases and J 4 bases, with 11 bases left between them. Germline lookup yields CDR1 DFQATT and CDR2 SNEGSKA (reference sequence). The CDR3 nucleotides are TGCAGTGCTAGAGATCCGGGCTCCCCAGATACGCAGTATTTT. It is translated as CSARDPGSPDTQYF.